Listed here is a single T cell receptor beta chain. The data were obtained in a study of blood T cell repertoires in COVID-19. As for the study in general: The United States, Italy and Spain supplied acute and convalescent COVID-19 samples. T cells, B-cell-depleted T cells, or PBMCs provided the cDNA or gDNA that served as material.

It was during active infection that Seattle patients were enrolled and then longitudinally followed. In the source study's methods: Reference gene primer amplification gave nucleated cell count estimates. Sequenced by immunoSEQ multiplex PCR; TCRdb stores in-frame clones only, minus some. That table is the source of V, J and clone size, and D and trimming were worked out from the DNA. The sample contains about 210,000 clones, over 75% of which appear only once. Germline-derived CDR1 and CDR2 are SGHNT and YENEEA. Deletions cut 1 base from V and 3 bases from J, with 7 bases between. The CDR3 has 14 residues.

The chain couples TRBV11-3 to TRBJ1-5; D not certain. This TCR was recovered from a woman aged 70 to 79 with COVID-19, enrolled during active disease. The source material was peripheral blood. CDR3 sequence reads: CASSLAGSNQPQHF. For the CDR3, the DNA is TGTGCCAGCAGCTTAGCAGGCTCCAATCAGCCCCAGCATTTT.